Below are 18 T cell receptor beta chains sequenced from a single sample in a study of blood T cell repertoires in COVID-19. The method was immunoSEQ multiplex PCR; TCRdb's version includes in-frame clones alone and lacks a portion of them. This sample has approximately 480,000 clones, with approximately 90% found just once. Sequenced input: PBMCs or T cells enriched from blood (not recorded which). The receptors were sampled from a woman under 30 who had recovered from COVID-19.

This clone came up a few times. The chain uses TRBV4-1 and TRBJ1-2; unclear D gene. The germline V gene has CDR1 MGHRA and CDR2 YSYEKL. The CDR3 has 17 amino acids. V was trimmed by 0 bases and J by 8 bases, leaving 22 bases between them. The CDR3 DNA is TGCGCCAGCAGCCAAGATTTAAGGATGGGTCCAGTGGAGGGCTACACCTTC. Encoded protein: CASSQDLRMGPVEGYTF.

V is TRBV11-2 and J is TRBJ2-2; 11 bases are shared with TRBD2. Germline CDR1 and CDR2: SGHAT and FQNNGV. Germline trimming cut 4 bases from V and 2 bases from J; bases unmatched to any gene: 6. The CDR3 contains 17 residues. CDR3 sequence (DNA): TGTGCCAGCAGCTCGCCCCTAGCGGGGGGCAACACCGGGGAGCTGTTTTTT. Amino acids: CASSSPLAGGNTGELFF.

The V and J genes are TRBV7-9 and TRBJ1-6, with a possible D match to TRBD1 (6 bases). The germline V and J ends were trimmed by 4 bases and 9 bases, with 10 bases remaining between them. Germline CDR1 SEHNR, CDR2 FQNEAQ (reference sequence). The CDR3 is 13 amino acids. The CDR3 is CASSSGVGSPLHF. CDR3 in DNA: TGTGCCAGCAGCTCAGGGGTGGGTTCACCCCTCCACTTT.

This clone was seen only once. This chain uses TRBV5-1 with TRBJ1-1; TRBD1 agrees at 8 bases. From germline, CDR1 is SGHRS and CDR2 YFSETQ. V shed 7 bases, J shed 1 base, and the junction held 6 bases outside the gene matches. The CDR3 is 14 residues long. The CDR3 region is CASQKDRENTEAFF. DNA for the CDR3: TGCGCCAGCCAAAAGGACAGGGAGAACACTGAAGCTTTCTTT.

V usage is TRBV7-9 and J usage is TRBJ1-1, with no clear D. Germline loops: CDR1 SEHNR, CDR2 FQNEAQ (reference sequence). Deletions cut 5 bases from V and 7 bases from J, with 17 bases between. The CDR3 is 14 amino acids. The CDR3 spells CASSPVIGGYEAFF. CDR3 DNA: TGTGCCAGCAGCCCCGTTATAGGAGGGTATGAAGCTTTCTTT. Supplemented by reference TRBV7-9 and TRBJ1-1, the full variable domain reads DTGVSQNPRHKITKRGQNVTFRCDPISEHNRLYWYRQTLGQGPEFLTYFQNEAQLEKSRLLSDRFSAERPKGSFSTLEIQRTEQGDSAMYLCASSPVIGGYEAFFGQGTRLTVV.

The V call is TRBV6-5, the J call TRBJ2-3, with 13 positions matching TRBD2. V shed 4 bases, J shed 6 bases, and the junction held 7 bases outside the gene matches. Germline values: CDR1 MNHEY, CDR2 SVGAGI. CDR3 length: 16 residues. CDR3 sequence (DNA): TGTGCCAGCAGTTCCACTAGCGGGGGGGCCGAGGATACGCAGTATTTT. Translating gives CASSSTSGGAEDTQYF.

The CDR3 nucleotides are TGTGCCAGCAGTTCAGGGGCGCCTACGAACACTGAAGCTTTCTTT. This sequence encodes CASSSGAPTNTEAFF. The chain employs TRBV6-5 and TRBJ1-1; tentative D call: TRBD1 (6 bases). In germline, CDR1 is MNHEY, CDR2 SVGAGI. This CDR3 contains 15 residues. V lost 4 bases to trimming and J lost 1 base, with 13 bases between them.

The rearrangement joins TRBV6-5 to TRBJ2-5, with 9 nucleotides matching TRBD1. The CDR3 length is 12 residues. CDR1 and CDR2 (germline): MNHEY, SVGAGI. V gave up 10 bases and J gave up 5 bases; unmatched junction bases: 5. Here the CDR3 reads CATTGGGETQYF. CDR3 DNA sequence: TGTGCCACCACAGGGGGCGGGGAGACCCAGTACTTC.

A note on this clone: This sample includes further DNA sequences coding for the same CDR3. V usage is TRBV2 and J usage is TRBJ1-1; D is ambiguous. This CDR3 has 13 amino acids. Trimming took off 2 bases at V and 5 bases at J, with 9 bases between the two ends. CDR1 is SNHLY and CDR2 is FYNNEI in the germline V gene. DNA of the CDR3: TGTGCCAGCAGTGAATCTGGAGGGACTGAAGCTTTCTTT. It yields the protein CASSESGGTEAFF.

The chain carries TRBV9 and TRBJ2-1, with a tentative D call TRBD2 (5 bases). From germline, CDR1 is SGDLS and CDR2 YYNGEE. This CDR3 has 14 residues. V dropped 2 bases and J dropped 0 bases, with 6 bases sitting between them. DNA for the CDR3: TGTGCCAGCAGCGTCGGGGTCTCCTACAATGAGCAGTTCTTC. Amino acid sequence: CASSVGVSYNEQFF.

The chain joins TRBV24-1 to TRBJ1-5; 7 nucleotides match TRBD1. Germline CDR1 and CDR2: KGHDR and SFDVKD. V shed 4 bases and J 5 bases; nucleotides not matched to a gene: 4. This CDR3 region has 14 residues. The CDR3, as DNA: TGTGCCACCAGTGACTTCACAGGGGATCAGCCCCAGCATTTT. This codes for CATSDFTGDQPQHF.

The V call is TRBV30, the J call TRBJ2-3; D might be TRBD2 (6 bases). Per the germline V gene, CDR1 is GTSNPN and CDR2 is SVGIG (reference sequence). V lost 5 bases and J lost 2, with 14 bases in between. The CDR3 is made up of 14 amino acids. The CDR3 spells CAWGPGLNTDTQYF. In nucleotides, the CDR3 is TGTGCCTGGGGGCCGGGACTCAACACAGATACGCAGTATTTT.

The chain recombines TRBV5-1 with TRBJ1-2; TRBD1 matches 8 bases. Germline assignment: CDR1 SGHRS and CDR2 YFSETQ. The CDR3 has 17 amino acids. V lost 3 bases and J lost 1; bases outside the gene matches: 11. The DNA of the CDR3 is TGCGCCAGCAGCTCCAAAGACAGGGGTCAACGTAACTATGGCTACACCTTC. Translated, it gives CASSSKDRGQRNYGYTF.

The V call is TRBV4-1, the J call TRBJ1-2; weak D call: TRBD1 (6 bases). Germline CDR1 reads MGHRA; CDR2 reads YSYEKL. Between the trimmed V and J ends, which lost 1 base and 2 bases, there was a span of 8 bases. The CDR3 has 14 amino acids. CDR3 residues: CASSQVTGNYGYTF. As DNA, the CDR3 is TGCGCCAGCAGCCAAGTCACAGGGAACTATGGCTACACCTTC.

The rearrangement joins TRBV28 to TRBJ1-3, with unresolved D. CDR3 size: 15 residues. V was pared by 2 bases and J by 0 bases, with 8 bases between. The germline gives CDR1 MDHEN, CDR2 SYDVKM. The CDR3 is CASSLGGLSGNTIYF. As DNA, the CDR3 is TGTGCCAGCAGTTTAGGCGGACTCTCTGGAAACACCATATATTTT.

In this sample, this clone turned up once. The chain uses TRBV19 and TRBJ2-7, with 8 nucleotides matching TRBD1. Trimming at V came to 9 bases and at J to 3 bases, leaving 10 bases not matched to a gene. The CDR3 extends over 14 amino acids. In germline, CDR1 is LNHDA, CDR2 SQIVND (reference sequence). CDR3 DNA: TGTGCCAGCTCAGACAGGGGTGGAGGCTACGAGCAGTACTTC. Its protein is CASSDRGGGYEQYF.

The chain links TRBV18 to TRBJ2-3, with D possibly matching TRBD2 (6 bases). Trimming stripped 3 bases from V and 6 bases from J, with 10 bases between. The CDR3 has 13 residues. Looked up from germline, CDR1 is KGHSH and CDR2 is LQKENI. Here the CDR3 reads CASSPSGRDTQYF. The DNA for the CDR3 is TGTGCCAGCTCACCGAGTGGGAGGGATACGCAGTATTTT. Together with reference TRBV18 and TRBJ2-3, the CDR3 gives the full variable domain: NAGVMQNPRHLVRRRGQEARLRCSPMKGHSHVYWYRQLPEEGLKFMVYLQKENIIDESGMPKERFSAEFPKEGPSILRIQQVVRGDSAAYFCASSPSGRDTQYFGPGTRLTVL.

This chain joins TRBV2 and TRBJ1-5, with a weak D call TRBD1 (5 bases). The CDR3 has 13 amino acids. In germline, CDR1 is SNHLY, CDR2 FYNNEI. V was pared by 7 bases and J by 3 bases, with 10 bases between. In DNA, the CDR3 is TGTGCCAGCAAAAGGGACTTCAATCAGCCCCAGCATTTT. Translated: CASKRDFNQPQHF.